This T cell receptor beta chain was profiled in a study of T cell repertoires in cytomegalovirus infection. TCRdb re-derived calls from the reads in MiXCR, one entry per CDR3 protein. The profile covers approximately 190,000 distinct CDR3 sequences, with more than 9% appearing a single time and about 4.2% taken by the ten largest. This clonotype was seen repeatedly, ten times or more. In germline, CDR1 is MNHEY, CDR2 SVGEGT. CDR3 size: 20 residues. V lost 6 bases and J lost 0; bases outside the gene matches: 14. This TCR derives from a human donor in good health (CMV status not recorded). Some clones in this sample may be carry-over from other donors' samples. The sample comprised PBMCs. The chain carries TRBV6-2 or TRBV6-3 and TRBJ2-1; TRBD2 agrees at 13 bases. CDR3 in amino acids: CASRNVAGLAGLSSYNEQFF. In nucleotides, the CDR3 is TGTGCCAGCAGAAATGTAGCGGGACTAGCGGGATTGAGCTCCTACAATGAGCAGTTCTTC.